The present T cell receptor beta chain was sequenced within a study of CD8 T cells in Susac syndrome. Random hexamers primed reverse transcription of about 0.5 to 1 ug RNA. In TCRdb, the immunoSEQ multiplex PCR reads were re-called with MiXCR into one record per CDR3 protein. The sample consists of approximately 180,000 distinct CDR3 sequences, roughly 94% of them appearing once. V was cut by 1 base and J by 7 bases, with 7 bases left in between. The CDR3 runs 12 residues. Germline V gene lookup returns CDR1 DFQATT and CDR2 SNEGSKA (reference sequence). This TCR came from a human donor with Susac syndrome. The sequenced sample consisted of CD4+ T cells from PBMCs. The V gene is TRBV20-1, the J gene TRBJ2-2; D not resolved. The CDR3 here is CSARGINGELFF. The CDR3 DNA is TGCAGTGCTAGAGGGATCAACGGGGAGCTGTTTTTT.